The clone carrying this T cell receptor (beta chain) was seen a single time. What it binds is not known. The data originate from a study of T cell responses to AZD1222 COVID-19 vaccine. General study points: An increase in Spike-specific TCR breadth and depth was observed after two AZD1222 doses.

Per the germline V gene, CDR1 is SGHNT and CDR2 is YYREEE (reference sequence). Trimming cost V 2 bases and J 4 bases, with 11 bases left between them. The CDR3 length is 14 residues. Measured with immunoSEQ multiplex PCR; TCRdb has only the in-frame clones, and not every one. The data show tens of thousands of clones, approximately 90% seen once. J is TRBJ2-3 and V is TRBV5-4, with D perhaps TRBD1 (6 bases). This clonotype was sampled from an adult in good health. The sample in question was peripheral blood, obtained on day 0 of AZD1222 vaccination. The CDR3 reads CASSLQGGADTQYF. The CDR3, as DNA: TGTGCCAGCAGCTTACAGGGTGGTGCAGATACGCAGTATTTT.